A selection of T cell receptor beta chains follows, all from one sample in a study of blood T cell repertoires in COVID-19. TCRdb keeps only in-frame clones here, not all; method: immunoSEQ multiplex PCR. The data show roughly 140,000 clones, around nine tenths seen once. The source material was peripheral blood. The receptors come from a human donor in a cohort sampled during active COVID-19. The conserved cysteine and the conserved F or W are not part of the CDR3 here.

TRBJ2-3 | TRBV27 | ASSEMGGADTQY
TRBJ1-4 | TRBV3-1/TRBV3-2 | ASSQGQTDLEKLF
TRBJ1-5 | TRBV6-4 | ASSDVETVENQPQH
TRBJ2-1 | TRBV10-3 | AIGRTSGNEQF
TRBJ1-2 | TRBV28 | ASSLLRGGNGYT
TRBJ2-5 | TRBV19 | ASSVGGRRETQY
TRBJ2-3 | TRBV7-2 | ASSLRLAGGYTDTQY
TRBJ1-5 | TRBV11-2 | ASSPTGQGGGNQPQH
TRBJ1-5 | TRBV7-8 | ASSPLDRTSPQH
TRBJ2-1 | TRBV6-1 | ASSEGTAGGLQF
TRBJ2-3 | TRBV18 | ASSPPGQLTDTQY
TRBJ1-1 | TRBV29-1 | SAYKTDRGGTEAF
TRBJ2-7 | TRBV5-1 | ASSLATGGSYEQY
TRBJ2-2 | TRBV28 | ASSLRLAGGTAGELF
TRBJ1-1 | TRBV5-6 | ASRAGMNTEAF
TRBJ2-5 | TRBV7-9 | ASVTGQETQY
TRBJ2-2 | TRBV28 | ASSVAQTTGELF
TRBJ2-1 | TRBV19 | ASSASEINEQF
TRBJ2-7 | TRBV5-3 | ARTVTGIRYEQY
TRBJ1-3 | TRBV6-6 | ASRDRGGNTIY
TRBJ1-1 | TRBV19 | ASTAGGAGTEAF
TRBJ2-7 | TRBV14 | ASSHTTGVYEQY
TRBJ1-2 | TRBV28 | ASSPPRGYGYT
TRBJ2-1 | TRBV10-3 | AISESLSSGNYEQF
TRBJ2-7 | TRBV29-1 | SVVSGLGGIYEQY
TRBJ1-5 | TRBV19 | ASSVWGQGNNQPQH
TRBJ1-2 | TRBV2 | ASSMITRGRDGYT
TRBJ2-7 | TRBV27 | ASSLDRGSYEQY
TRBJ1-2 | TRBV24-1 | ATSDTGTGWSREGYT
TRBJ1-1 | TRBV28 | ASSLSRVILRIEAF
TRBJ1-2 | TRBV19 | ASSIYPGQAWDGYT
TRBJ2-6 | TRBV9 | ASADGRAGGISGANVLT
TRBJ2-7 | TRBV4-1 | ASSQGPPGQGYEQY
TRBJ2-7 | TRBV28 | ASSSPGQNYEQY
TRBJ2-2 | TRBV7-2 | ASSLMREGTGELF
TRBJ2-3 | TRBV27 | ASSFRESTDTQY
TRBJ1-1 | TRBV5-6 | ASSPRYSGAEAF
TRBJ2-1 | TRBV5-1 | ASSPLAVLPGNEQF